These 17 T cell receptor beta chains were sequenced from one sample in a study of T cell responses to AZD1222 COVID-19 vaccine. Repertoires were generated with immunoSEQ multiplex PCR, while TCRdb's copy carries only in-frame clones and drops some. The top ten hold around 5% of the sample, which has 85,000 to 90,000 clones, under 95% seen once. Sequences were derived from peripheral blood, sampled on day 0 of MenACWY control vaccination. The receptors were sampled from an adult in good health.

The chain recombines TRBV5-6 with TRBJ1-4; no clear D gene. V was clipped by 0 bases and J by 4 bases, with 16 bases between them. CDR3 length: 17 residues. Germline values: CDR1 SGHDT, CDR2 YYEEEE. Here the CDR3 reads CASSLGAPFRSNEKLFF. The CDR3 nucleotides read TGTGCCAGCAGCTTGGGGGCACCATTCAGAAGTAATGAAAAACTGTTTTTT.

The chain couples TRBV6-5 to TRBJ1-2, with 7 bases lining up with TRBD1. The germline gives CDR1 MNHEY, CDR2 SVGAGI. The V gene end was trimmed by 5 bases and the J gene end by 8 bases; junction bases not matched to a gene: 8. The CDR3 has 13 residues. Here the CDR3 reads CASSPRQGGGYTF. The DNA of the CDR3 is TGTGCCAGCAGTCCAAGACAGGGAGGGGGCTACACCTTC.

This chain connects TRBV5-1 to TRBJ2-3; 8 nucleotides agree with TRBD2. The V gene's germline CDR1 is SGHRS and CDR2 YFSETQ. This CDR3 has 14 residues. J lost 3 bases, V lost 4 bases, and 4 bases had no gene match. The CDR3 DNA is TGCGCCAGCAGCCGGCGGGGGGCTACAGATACGCAGTATTTT. This encodes CASSRRGATDTQYF.

The chain uses TRBV28 and TRBJ1-6, with 8 bases that match TRBD1. The CDR3 has 15 residues. J gave up 7 bases and V 5 bases, and 7 bases lay outside the gene matches. CDR1 and CDR2 (germline): MDHEN, SYDVKM. Written as DNA, the CDR3 is TGTGCCAGCAGTAACCCGACAGGGGAAAATTCACCCCTCCACTTT. Its translation: CASSNPTGENSPLHF.

The gene calls are TRBV7-9 and TRBJ2-7; D possibly uses TRBD1 or TRBD2 (5 bases each). V lost 5 bases to trimming and J lost 2 bases, with 13 bases between them. This CDR3 has 14 amino acids. Germline V gene lookup returns CDR1 SEHNR and CDR2 FQNEAQ (reference sequence). Here the CDR3 reads CASSLGTETYEQYF. The CDR3 bases are TGTGCCAGCAGCCTTGGGACGGAAACCTACGAGCAGTACTTC.

V usage is TRBV28 and J usage is TRBJ1-2, with D possibly matching TRBD1 (6 bases). Looked up from germline, CDR1 is MDHEN and CDR2 is SYDVKM. The CDR3 has 16 amino acids. V was trimmed by 5 bases and J by 1 base, leaving 17 bases between them. Written as DNA, the CDR3 is TGTGCCAGCAGTCAGTATGGACAGTCACTTAACTATGGCTACACCTTC. Amino acid sequence: CASSQYGQSLNYGYTF.

This rearrangement joins TRBV27 to TRBJ2-1; 11 bases align to TRBD2. The CDR3 runs to 15 residues. The J segment lost 9 bases and the V segment lost 6 bases, leaving 10 bases of the junction unmatched. Germline V gene data show CDR1 as MNHEY and CDR2 as SMNVEV (reference sequence). CDR3 bases: TGTGCCAGCAGGCAGACTAGCGGGATTTTGGGTGAGCAGTTCTTC. Its translation is CASRQTSGILGEQFF.

The J gene is TRBJ1-4, the V gene TRBV6-1; maybe TRBD1 (6 bases). The CDR3 is 15 amino acids. Trimming cost V 3 bases and J 2 bases, with 10 bases left between them. Germline V gene lookup returns CDR1 MNHNS and CDR2 SASEGT. CDR3 region: CASSDNRATNEKLFF. The CDR3 region has the DNA TGTGCCAGCAGTGACAACAGGGCGACTAATGAAAAACTGTTTTTT.

The CDR3 DNA is TGTGCCAGCAGGGCGGATACAACTAATGAAAAACTGTTTTTT. Translating gives CASRADTTNEKLFF. The chain uses TRBV2 and TRBJ1-4; no definite D call. Germline CDR1 reads SNHLY; CDR2 reads FYNNEI. V was trimmed by 6 bases and J by 0 bases, leaving 8 bases between them. The CDR3 consists of 14 residues.

The V and J genes are TRBV19 and TRBJ1-1; 8 nucleotides match TRBD1. The trim removed 1 base at V and 5 bases at J, leaving 12 bases unmatched. The CDR3 is 17 amino acids. The germline CDR1 and CDR2 sequences are LNHDA and SQIVND (reference sequence). CDR3 sequence: CASSIGGPGGLGTEAFF. In DNA form, the CDR3 reads TGTGCCAGTAGTATAGGAGGCCCAGGGGGCCTTGGGACTGAAGCTTTCTTT.

This clone showed up just a few times. The chain is built from TRBV5-6 and TRBJ1-1; D not resolved. The CDR3 covers 13 residues. V shed 1 base and J shed 7 bases, with 11 bases lying between them. Germline CDR1 SGHDT, CDR2 YYEEEE. The CDR3 sequence is CASSLYQHREAFF. The CDR3 DNA sequence: TGTGCCAGCAGCTTGTACCAGCATCGTGAAGCTTTCTTT.

The rearrangement joins TRBV6-5 to TRBJ2-7; D possibly corresponds to TRBD1 (5 bases). The CDR3 runs 13 residues. The germline V gene has CDR1 MNHEY and CDR2 SVGAGI. V gave up 7 bases and J gave up 0 bases, with 10 bases separating them. For the CDR3, the DNA is TGTGCCAGCACCTTAGACAGCTCCTACGAGCAGTACTTC. Residues: CASTLDSSYEQYF.

This chain uses TRBV28 with TRBJ1-2; tentatively, D is TRBD1 (6 bases). The CDR3 length is 15 residues. Germline CDR1 and CDR2: MDHEN and SYDVKM. Trimming removed 0 bases at V and 4 bases at J, with 12 bases between. The CDR3 sequence is CASSLWGWDTYGYTF. The CDR3 DNA follows: TGTGCCAGCAGTTTATGGGGGTGGGACACCTATGGCTACACCTTC.

This clone was found a few times. The chain is built from TRBV6-1 and TRBJ1-6; possibly TRBD1 for D (5 bases). Trimming removed 3 bases from V and 9 bases from J, with 15 bases in between. In germline, CDR1 is MNHNS, CDR2 SASEGT. The CDR3 sequence is 15 residues long. CDR3 loop: CASSDRGALSSPLHF. The CDR3 nucleotides read TGTGCCAGCAGTGACCGGGGCGCCTTATCTTCACCCCTCCACTTT.

The table lists this clone with a count of one. The rearrangement uses TRBV3-1 (or the pseudogene TRBV3-2) and TRBJ2-7; the match to TRBD2 covers 7 bases. Germline-derived CDR1 and CDR2 are LGHDT and YNNKEL (reference sequence). CDR3 size: 15 residues. Germline trimming cut 3 bases from V and 9 bases from J; bases unmatched to any gene: 14. The CDR3 DNA reads as TGTGCCAGCAGCCAGTCGGTAGCGGGTTCTATGAGGCAGTACTTC. It is translated as CASSQSVAGSMRQYF.

V usage is TRBV27 and J usage is TRBJ2-7; D is uncertain. V lost 2 bases, J lost 0 bases, and 8 bases lay in between. Germline V gene data show CDR1 as MNHEY and CDR2 as SMNVEV (reference sequence). This CDR3 spans 14 amino acids. CDR3 residues: CASSLKWSSYEQYF. CDR3 in DNA: TGTGCCAGCAGTTTAAAATGGTCCTCCTACGAGCAGTACTTC.

V and J are TRBV7-2 and TRBJ1-2, with 8 bases matching TRBD1. CDR1 SGHTA and CDR2 FQGNSA come from the germline V gene. The J segment lost 4 bases and the V segment lost 3 bases, leaving 7 bases of the junction unmatched. This CDR3 spans 15 amino acids. CDR3 loop: CASSLAQGAGYGYTF. The CDR3 DNA is TGTGCCAGCAGCTTGGCGCAGGGGGCAGGCTATGGCTACACCTTC.